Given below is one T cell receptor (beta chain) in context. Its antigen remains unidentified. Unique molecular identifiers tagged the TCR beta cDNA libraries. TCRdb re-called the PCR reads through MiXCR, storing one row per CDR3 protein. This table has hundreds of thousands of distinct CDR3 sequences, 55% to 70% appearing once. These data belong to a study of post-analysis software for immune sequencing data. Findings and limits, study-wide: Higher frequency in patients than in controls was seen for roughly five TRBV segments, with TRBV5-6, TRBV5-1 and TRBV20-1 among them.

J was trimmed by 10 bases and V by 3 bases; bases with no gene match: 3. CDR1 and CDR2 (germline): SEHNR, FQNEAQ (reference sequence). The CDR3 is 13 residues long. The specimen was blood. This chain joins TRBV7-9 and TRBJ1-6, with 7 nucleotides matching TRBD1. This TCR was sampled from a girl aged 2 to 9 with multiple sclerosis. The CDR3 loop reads CASSFDRDSPLHF. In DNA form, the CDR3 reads TGTGCCAGCAGCTTTGACAGGGACTCACCCCTCCACTTT.